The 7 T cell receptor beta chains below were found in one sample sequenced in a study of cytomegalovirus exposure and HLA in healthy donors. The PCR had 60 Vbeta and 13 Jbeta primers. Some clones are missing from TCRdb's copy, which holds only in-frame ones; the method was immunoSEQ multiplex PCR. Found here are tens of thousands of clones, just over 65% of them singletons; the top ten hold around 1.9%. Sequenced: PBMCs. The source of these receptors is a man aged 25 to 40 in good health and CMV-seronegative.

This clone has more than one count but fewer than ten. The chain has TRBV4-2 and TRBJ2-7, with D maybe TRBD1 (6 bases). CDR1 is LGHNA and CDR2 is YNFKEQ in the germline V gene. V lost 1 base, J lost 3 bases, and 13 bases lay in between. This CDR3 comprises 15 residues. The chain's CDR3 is CASSQGGGQLYEQYF. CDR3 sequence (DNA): TGTGCCAGCAGCCAAGGTGGGGGACAACTCTACGAGCAGTACTTC.

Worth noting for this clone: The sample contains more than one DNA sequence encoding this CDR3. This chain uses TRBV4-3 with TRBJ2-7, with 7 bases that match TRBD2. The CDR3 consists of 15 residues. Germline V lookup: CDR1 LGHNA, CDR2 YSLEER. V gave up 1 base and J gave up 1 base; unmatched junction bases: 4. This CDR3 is CASSQVRGVSYEQYF. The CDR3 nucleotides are TGCGCCAGCAGCCAAGTTCGGGGGGTGTCCTACGAGCAGTACTTC.

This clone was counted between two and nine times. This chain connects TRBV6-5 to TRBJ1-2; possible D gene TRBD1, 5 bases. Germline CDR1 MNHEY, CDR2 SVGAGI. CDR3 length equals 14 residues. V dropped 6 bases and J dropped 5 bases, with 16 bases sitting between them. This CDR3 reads CASRSGTLGYGYTF. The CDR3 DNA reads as TGTGCCAGCAGATCGGGGACTTTGGGGTATGGCTACACCTTC.

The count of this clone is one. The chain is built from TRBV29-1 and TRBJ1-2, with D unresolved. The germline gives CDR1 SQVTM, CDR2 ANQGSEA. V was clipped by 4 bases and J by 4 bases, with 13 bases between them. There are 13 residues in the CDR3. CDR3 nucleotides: TGCAGCGTTGGGTGGGCCGTGGGCTATGGCTACACCTTC. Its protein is CSVGWAVGYGYTF.

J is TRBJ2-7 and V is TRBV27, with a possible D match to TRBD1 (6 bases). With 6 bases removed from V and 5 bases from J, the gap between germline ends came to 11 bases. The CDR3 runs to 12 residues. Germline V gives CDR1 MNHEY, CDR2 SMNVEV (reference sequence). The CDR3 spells CASRTGYHEQYF. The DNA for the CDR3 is TGTGCCAGCAGAACAGGGTACCACGAGCAGTACTTC.

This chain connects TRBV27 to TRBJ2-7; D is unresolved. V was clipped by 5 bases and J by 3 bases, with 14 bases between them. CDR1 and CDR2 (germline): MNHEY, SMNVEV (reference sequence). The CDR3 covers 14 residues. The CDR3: CASSLHDPGYEQYF. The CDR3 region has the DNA TGTGCCAGCAGTCTCCATGATCCCGGCTACGAGCAGTACTTC.

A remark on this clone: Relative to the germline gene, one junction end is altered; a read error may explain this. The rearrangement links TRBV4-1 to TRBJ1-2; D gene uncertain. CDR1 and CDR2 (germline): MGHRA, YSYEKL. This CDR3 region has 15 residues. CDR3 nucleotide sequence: TGCGCCAGCAGCCCTTCCAGAGCATCCGACTATGGCTACCCCTTC. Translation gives CASSPSRASDYGYPF.